These 21 T cell receptor beta chains share one sample of origin, sequenced in a study of T cells after yellow fever vaccination. Each CDR3 protein gets one entry after TCRdb re-called the 5' RACE reads with MiXCR. The sample carries 200,000 to 250,000 distinct CDR3 sequences, 6.9% recorded once. Specimen: CD4+ T cells sorted from PBMCs, collected 15 days after the yellow fever booster vaccination. These receptors originate from a man aged 30 to 45 who received the YFV17D yellow fever vaccine.

The chain recombines TRBV7-2 with TRBJ2-2; D uncertain. The CDR3 covers 16 residues. The germline CDR1 and CDR2 sequences are SGHTA and FQGNSA. Deletions cut 0 bases from V and 4 bases from J, with 12 bases between. The CDR3 loop is CASSLALVSITGELFF. The CDR3 region has the DNA TGTGCCAGCAGCTTAGCCCTGGTCTCTATCACCGGGGAGCTGTTTTTT. Combining the CDR3 with reference TRBV7-2 and TRBJ2-2 gives the whole variable domain GAGVSQSPSNKVTEKGKDVELRCDPISGHTALYWYRQSLGQGLEFLIYFQGNSAPDKSGLPSDRFSAERTGGSVSTLTIQRTQQEDSAVYLCASSLALVSITGELFFGEGSRLTVL.

The table lists this clonotype with a few counts. The J gene is TRBJ2-7, the V gene TRBV18; 7 nucleotides agree with TRBD1. V lost 2 bases to trimming and J lost 4 bases; unmatched junction nucleotides: 8. The CDR3 is made up of 15 amino acids. CDR1 and CDR2 (germline): KGHSH, LQKENI. CDR3 DNA sequence: TGTGCCAGCTCACCAGACAGGGTGACGGGGTACGAGCAGTACTTC. Protein product: CASSPDRVTGYEQYF.

This clonotype was observed many times. The chain links TRBV12-3 or TRBV12-4 to TRBJ2-1, with D possibly being TRBD1 or TRBD2 (5 bases each). The V gene lost 5 bases and the J gene lost 5 bases, with 10 bases spanning the gap. CDR3 length: 13 amino acids. This chain's CDR3 is CASSRGENNEQFF. For the CDR3, the DNA is TGTGCCAGCAGTAGGGGAGAGAACAATGAGCAGTTCTTC.

This sequence joins TRBV29-1 and TRBJ2-3, with D hard to call. Trimming took off 7 bases at V and 9 bases at J, with 11 bases between the two ends. There are 10 residues in the CDR3. Looked up from germline, CDR1 is SQVTM and CDR2 is ANQGSEA. CDR3 sequence: CSAQVNTQYF. CDR3 coding DNA: TGCAGCGCTCAGGTGAACACGCAGTATTTT.

The table lists this clonotype with many counts. J is TRBJ1-1 and V is TRBV19; D uncertain. Germline CDR1 LNHDA, CDR2 SQIVND (reference sequence). V was clipped by 6 bases and J by 3 bases, with 20 bases between them. This CDR3 comprises 16 residues. The chain's CDR3 is CASSPGPTGEHTEAFF. The CDR3 region has the DNA TGTGCCAGTAGCCCCGGGCCAACGGGAGAGCACACTGAAGCTTTCTTT.

This clonotype has just a few counts. The CDR3 DNA sequence: TGCGCCAGCAGCCACGCATACCAGCGGGGGTACAATGAGCAGTTCTTC. It specifies CASSHAYQRGYNEQFF. The J gene is TRBJ2-1, the V gene TRBV4-3, with TRBD2 matching 8 bases. Germline CDR1 reads LGHNA; CDR2 reads YSLEER. The CDR3 runs 16 residues. V gave up 3 bases and J gave up 4 bases; unmatched junction bases: 8.

V usage is TRBV27 and J usage is TRBJ2-3; TRBD2 matches at 10 bases. J lost 2 bases, V lost 6 bases, and 14 bases had no gene match. Germline V gene sequence: CDR1 MNHEY, CDR2 SMNVEV (reference sequence). The CDR3 totals 18 residues. CDR3: CASRRLSGRAGNTDTQYF. The CDR3 DNA sequence: TGTGCCAGCAGACGTCTGAGCGGGAGGGCCGGGAACACAGATACGCAGTATTTT.

This clonotype was recorded at least ten times. This chain links TRBV27 with TRBJ1-6; D uncertain. The length of the CDR3 is 13 residues. Trimming took off 7 bases at V and 3 bases at J, with 7 bases between the two ends. Germline V CDR1 and CDR2: MNHEY, SMNVEV (reference sequence). The CDR3 region has the DNA TGTGCCAGCAACGACAACTATAATTCACCCCTCCACTTT. Translation: CASNDNYNSPLHF.

This clonotype has a handful of counts. This rearrangement joins TRBV12-3 or TRBV12-4 to TRBJ2-7, with 9 positions matching TRBD1. There are 14 residues in the CDR3. Germline trimming cut 6 bases from V and 6 bases from J; bases unmatched to any gene: 9. The CDR3 spells CASSRGQGTGEQYF. In DNA form, the CDR3 reads TGTGCCAGCAGCCGGGGACAGGGAACGGGCGAGCAGTACTTC.

This clonotype was found a few times. This chain connects TRBV5-1 to TRBJ1-3; D might be TRBD1 (5 bases). Germline loops: CDR1 SGHRS, CDR2 YFSETQ. Trimming shortened V by 4 bases and J by 4 bases, and 12 bases separated the two germline ends. This CDR3 contains 14 residues. Here the CDR3 DNA reads TGCGCCAGCAGCGCCCGGGGGTCCGGAAACACCATATATTTT. Residues: CASSARGSGNTIYF. Full variable domain (remainder filled in from reference TRBV5-1 and TRBJ1-3): KAGVTQTPRYLIKTRGQQVTLSCSPISGHRSVSWYQQTPGQGLQFLFEYFSETQRNKGNFPGRFSGRQFSNSRSEMNVSTLELGDSALYLCASSARGSGNTIYFGEGSWLTVV.

This chain uses TRBV4-3 with TRBJ2-1; TRBD2 matches at 9 bases. The junction had 7 bases not matched to a gene; V was cut back by 4 bases and J by 6 bases. This CDR3 comprises 15 residues. Germline lookup yields CDR1 LGHNA and CDR2 YSLEER. In DNA form, the CDR3 reads TGCGCCAGCAGCCTAGCGGGGGTAGGGCGCAATGAGCAGTTCTTC. This sequence encodes CASSLAGVGRNEQFF.

This sequence joins TRBV28 and TRBJ2-3, with a possible D match to TRBD2 (5 bases). V lost 5 bases to trimming and J lost 12 bases, with 15 bases between them. The CDR3 is 12 amino acids. The germline CDR1 and CDR2 sequences are MDHEN and SYDVKM. CDR3 in DNA: TGTGCCAGCAGTGGGATTCTTCCGGGACAGTATTTT. Amino acid sequence: CASSGILPGQYF.

A few counts support this clonotype. The gene calls are TRBV20-1 and TRBJ2-3, with a weak D call TRBD2 (6 bases). The CDR3 sequence is 17 residues long. V lost 0 bases, J lost 6 bases, and 22 bases lay in between. Germline V gene data show CDR1 as DFQATT and CDR2 as SNEGSKA (reference sequence). The CDR3 sequence: CSARDLGPAGSTDTQYF. DNA for the CDR3: TGCAGTGCTAGAGACCTCGGTCCGGCGGGATCCACCGATACGCAGTATTTT.

This chain joins TRBV7-8 and TRBJ2-5; D is perhaps TRBD2 (6 bases). Germline V lookup: CDR1 SGHVS, CDR2 FQNEAQ. V lost 3 bases to trimming and J lost 3 bases, with 14 bases between them. This CDR3 has 15 residues. The CDR3 coding sequence is TGTGCCAGCAGCTTGGCCCCGGGACTTGAAGAGACCCAGTACTTC. It yields the protein CASSLAPGLEETQYF. Together with reference TRBV7-8 and TRBJ2-5, the CDR3 gives the full variable domain: GAGVSQSPRYKVAKRGQDVALRCDPISGHVSLFWYQQALGQGPEFLTYFQNEAQLDKSGLPSDRFFAERPEGSVSTLKIQRTQQEDSAVYLCASSLAPGLEETQYFGPGTRLLVL.

This clonotype came up a few times. CDR3 nucleotide sequence: TGTGCCAGCAGCCAAGTTGGGGGGCAATACGAGCAGTACTTC. Translated: CASSQVGGQYEQYF. The rearrangement uses TRBV3-1 and TRBJ2-7, with D possibly called TRBD1 or TRBD2 (6 bases each). Trimming took 1 base from V and 4 from J, leaving 11 bases between them. CDR3 length: 14 amino acids. Germline V gene sequence: CDR1 LGHDT, CDR2 YNNKEL (reference sequence).

This chain connects TRBV19 to TRBJ2-4; a possible D gene is TRBD2 (5 bases). V was shortened by 3 bases and J by 3 bases, with 12 bases between the two germline ends. CDR3 length equals 15 residues. Germline V gives CDR1 LNHDA, CDR2 SQIVND (reference sequence). The CDR3 here is CASSISSGVKNIQYF. The CDR3 region has the DNA TGTGCCAGTAGTATCAGCAGCGGTGTCAAAAACATTCAGTACTTC.

This chain links TRBV5-8 with TRBJ1-1; a weak D match, TRBD1 (5 bases). V lost 7 bases and J 11 bases, leaving 12 bases between the germline ends. CDR1 SGHTS and CDR2 YDEGEE come from the germline V gene. The CDR3 sequence is 10 residues long. The CDR3 DNA is TGTGCCAGCGGGGGGGGTACGGCTTTCTTT. Translating gives CASGGGTAFF. The full variable domain, completed using reference TRBV5-8 and TRBJ1-1, is EAGVTQSPTHLIKTRGQQATLRCSPISGHTSVYWYQQALGLGLQFLLWYDEGEERNRGNFPPRFSGRQFPNYSSELNVNALELEDSALYLCASGGGTAFFGQGTRLTVV.

Concerning this clonotype itself: A clone one base away is much larger, so this may be a read error. In this CDR3 the conserved last residue, phenylalanine or tryptophan, is missing, so a read error is likely. V usage is TRBV4-1 and J usage is TRBJ2-7; D ambiguous. The V end was cut by 0 bases, the J end by 9 bases, with 15 bases between. This CDR3 is built from 14 residues. CDR1 is MGHRA, CDR2 YSYEKL, per germline. CDR3 nucleotides: TGCGCCAGCAGCCAAGATTCCGAGTCGAAAGGGCAGTACTCC. This translates into CASSQDSESKGQYS.

This clonotype was counted many times. V and J are TRBV5-1 and TRBJ2-2, with unresolved D. Germline V gene sequence: CDR1 SGHRS, CDR2 YFSETQ. The ends were cut back, 4 bases at V and 2 bases at J, with 21 bases in the middle. CDR3 length equals 18 residues. The CDR3 coding sequence is TGCGCCAGCAGCCCCGGGTCGGCTTGGTCGTCAAACACCGGGGAGCTGTTTTTT. This translates into CASSPGSAWSSNTGELFF.

This clonotype was seen a few times. The rearrangement uses TRBV5-7 and TRBJ2-1; 8 bases match TRBD2. TRBV5-7 belongs to the ORF category, with a function that is uncertain. The CDR3 consists of 13 residues. V lost 9 bases and J lost 9; bases outside the gene matches: 11. The CDR3 reads CAMSLASGFEQFF. Here the CDR3 DNA reads TGTGCCATGAGCTTGGCTAGCGGGTTTGAGCAGTTCTTC.

This chain connects TRBV7-2 to TRBJ2-7; TRBD2 matches 8 bases. The germline gives CDR1 SGHTA, CDR2 FQGNSA. V was pared by 5 bases and J by 6 bases, with 18 bases of the junction left unmatched. CDR3 length equals 17 residues. Here the CDR3 reads CASSRFHSPGLVTEQYF. The CDR3 nucleotides are TGTGCCAGCAGCCGATTTCACTCCCCGGGACTAGTGACCGAGCAGTACTTC.